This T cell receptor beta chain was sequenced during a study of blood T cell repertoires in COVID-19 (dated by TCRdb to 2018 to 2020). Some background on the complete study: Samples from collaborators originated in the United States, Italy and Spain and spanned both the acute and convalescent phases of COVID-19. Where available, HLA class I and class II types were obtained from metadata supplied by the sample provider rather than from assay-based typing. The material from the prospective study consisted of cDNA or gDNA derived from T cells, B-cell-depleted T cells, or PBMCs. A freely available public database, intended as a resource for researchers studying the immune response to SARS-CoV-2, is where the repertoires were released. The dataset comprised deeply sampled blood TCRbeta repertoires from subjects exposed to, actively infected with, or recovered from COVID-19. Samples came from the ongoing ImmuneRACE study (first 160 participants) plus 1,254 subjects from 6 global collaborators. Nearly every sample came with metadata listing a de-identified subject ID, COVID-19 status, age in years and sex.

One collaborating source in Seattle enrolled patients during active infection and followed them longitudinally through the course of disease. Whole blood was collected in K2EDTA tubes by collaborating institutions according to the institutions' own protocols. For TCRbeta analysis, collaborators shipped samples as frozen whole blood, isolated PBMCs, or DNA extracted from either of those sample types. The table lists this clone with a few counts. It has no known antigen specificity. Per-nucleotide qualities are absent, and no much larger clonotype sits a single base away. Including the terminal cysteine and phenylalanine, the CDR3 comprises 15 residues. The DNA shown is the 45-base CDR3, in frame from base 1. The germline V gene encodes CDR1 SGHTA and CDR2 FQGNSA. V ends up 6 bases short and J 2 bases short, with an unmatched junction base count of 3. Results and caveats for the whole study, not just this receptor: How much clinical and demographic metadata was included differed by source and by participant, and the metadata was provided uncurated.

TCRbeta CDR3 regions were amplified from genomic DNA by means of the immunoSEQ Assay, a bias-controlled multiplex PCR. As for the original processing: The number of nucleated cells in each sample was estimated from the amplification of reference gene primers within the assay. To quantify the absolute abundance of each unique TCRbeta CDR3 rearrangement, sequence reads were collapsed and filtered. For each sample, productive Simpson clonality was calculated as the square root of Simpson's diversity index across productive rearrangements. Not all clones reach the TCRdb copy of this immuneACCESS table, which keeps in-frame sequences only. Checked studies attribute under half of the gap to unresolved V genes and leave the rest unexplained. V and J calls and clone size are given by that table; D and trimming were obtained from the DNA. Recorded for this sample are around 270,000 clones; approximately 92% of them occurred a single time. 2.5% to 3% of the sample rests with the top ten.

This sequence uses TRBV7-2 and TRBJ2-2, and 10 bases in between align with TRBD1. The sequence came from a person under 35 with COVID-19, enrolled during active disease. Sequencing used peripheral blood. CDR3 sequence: CASRGTGVNTGELFF. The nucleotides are TGTGCCAGCAGAGGGACAGGGGTCAACACCGGGGAGCTGTTTTTT.